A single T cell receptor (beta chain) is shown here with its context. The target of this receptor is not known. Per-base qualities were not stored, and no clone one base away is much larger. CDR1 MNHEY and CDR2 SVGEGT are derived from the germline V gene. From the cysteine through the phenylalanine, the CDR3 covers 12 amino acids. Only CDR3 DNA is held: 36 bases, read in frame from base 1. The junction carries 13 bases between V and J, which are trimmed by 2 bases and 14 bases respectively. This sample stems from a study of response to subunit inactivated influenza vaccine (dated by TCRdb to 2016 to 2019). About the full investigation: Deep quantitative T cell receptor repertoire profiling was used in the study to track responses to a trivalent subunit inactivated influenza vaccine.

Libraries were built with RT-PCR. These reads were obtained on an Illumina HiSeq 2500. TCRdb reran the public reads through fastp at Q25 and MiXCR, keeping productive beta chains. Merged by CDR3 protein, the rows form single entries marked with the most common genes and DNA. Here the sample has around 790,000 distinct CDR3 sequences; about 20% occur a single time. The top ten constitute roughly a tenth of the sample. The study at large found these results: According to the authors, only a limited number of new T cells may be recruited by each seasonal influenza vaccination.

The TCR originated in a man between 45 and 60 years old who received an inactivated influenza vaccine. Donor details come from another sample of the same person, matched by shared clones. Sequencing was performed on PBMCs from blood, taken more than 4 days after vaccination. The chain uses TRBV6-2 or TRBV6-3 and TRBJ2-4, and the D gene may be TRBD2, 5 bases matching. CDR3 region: CASSYPRDGKYF. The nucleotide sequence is TGTGCCAGCAGTTACCCCCGGGATGGCAAGTACTTC.